This T cell receptor (beta chain) was sequenced for a study of CD4 and CD8 cells across lung adenocarcinoma regions. TCRdb used MiXCR to reprocess the PCR reads, holding one entry per CDR3 protein. The sample has 20,000 or so distinct CDR3 sequences; about 50% are singletons. Germline-derived CDR1 and CDR2 are MGHRA and YSYEKL. The V end lost 4 bases, the J end lost 3 bases, and 10 bases lay between the germline ends. The CDR3 runs to 14 residues. Localized lung adenocarcinoma, a non-small cell lung cancer, affected the donors. This clonotype was seen at least ten times. The source material was CD8+ T cells from the margin of a lung tumor. The chain links TRBV4-1 to TRBJ2-1; D unclear. This TCR was recovered from a male donor with lung adenocarcinoma. The CD4 and CD8 labels of this study may be unreliable. CDR3 coding DNA: TGCGCCAGCAGCCTACAAGGGAACTACAATGAGCAGTTCTTC. This codes for CASSLQGNYNEQFF.